These T cell receptor beta chains were read from a single sample in a study of OX40 agonist ivuxolimab in advanced cancers. Repertoires were generated with immunoSEQ multiplex PCR, while TCRdb's copy carries only in-frame clones and drops some. Among around 67,000 clones listed, 84% were seen once. The specimen was CD4+ or CD8+ T cells sorted from blood, collected in a trial of the OX40 agonist ivuxolimab. These TCRs come from an adult with an advanced solid tumor such as melanoma, head and neck, liver or kidney cancer. CDR3s include the opening cysteine and the closing phenylalanine or tryptophan. Fields, in order: J gene, V gene, clone size, D gene, CDR3 protein, CDR3 DNA. The D gene is left open where the match is weak. The listing skips clone size in some rows; elsewhere it reads once, few, many or a size class.

TRBJ1-5 | TRBV19 | NA | NA | CATSYLGLNQPQHF | TGTGCCACATCTTATTTAGGACTCAATCAGCCCCAGCATTTT
TRBJ2-3 | TRBV11-3 | NA | TRBD2 | CASSWGTGTSGSADTQYF | TGTGCCAGCAGCTGGGGTACCGGGACTAGCGGGAGTGCAGATACGCAGTATTTT
TRBJ2-1 | TRBV6-6 | NA | NA | CASSYSYNEQFF | TGTGCCAGCAGTTACTCCTACAATGAGCAGTTCTTC
TRBJ1-1 | TRBV4-1 | once | TRBD1 | CASSQLTGGNTEAFF | TGCGCCAGCAGCCAATTGACAGGGGGGAACACTGAAGCTTTCTTT
TRBJ2-7 | TRBV6-5 | once | TRBD1 | CASSGPSTGLNEQYF | TGTGCCAGCAGCGGACCTTCGACAGGGCTCAACGAGCAGTACTTC
TRBJ1-2 | TRBV5-6 | NA | NA | CASSHPAGTYGYTF | TGTGCCAGCAGCCACCCTGCCGGGACCTATGGCTACACCTTC
TRBJ2-7 | TRBV11-3 | NA | NA | CASSADNEQYF | TGTGCCAGCAGCGCAGATAACGAGCAGTACTTC
TRBJ1-2 | TRBV19 | NA | TRBD1 | CASSMRGPGGYTF | TGTGCCAGTAGTATGAGGGGGCCGGGAGGCTACACCTTC
TRBJ2-5 | TRBV11-2 | NA | NA | CASSFNIYTQETQYF | TGTGCCAGCAGCTTTAATATCTATACCCAAGAGACCCAGTACTTC
TRBJ2-1 | TRBV9 | few | NA | CASSVDPSFNEQFF | TGTGCCAGCAGCGTAGATCCCTCTTTCAATGAGCAGTTCTTC
TRBJ1-5 | TRBV4-1 | NA | TRBD1 | CASSQGLTGGYLNQLQHF | TGCGCCAGCAGCCAAGGCCTGACAGGGGGCTATCTAAATCAGCTCCAGCATTTT
TRBJ2-7 | TRBV11-3 | NA | NA | CASSYMRKYSYEQYF | TGTGCCAGCAGCTATATGAGGAAATACTCCTACGAGCAGTACTTC
TRBJ2-2 | TRBV5-1 | NA | NA | CASSLRDAGELFF | TGCGCCAGCAGCTTGCGGGACGCCGGGGAGCTGTTTTTT
TRBJ1-2 | TRBV10-3 | NA | NA | CAISEAGDNYGYTF | TGTGCCATCAGTGAGGCAGGGGACAACTATGGCTACACCTTC
TRBJ2-7 | TRBV4-1 | NA | NA | CASSQAPLYTYEQYF | TGCGCCAGCAGCCAAGCCCCTCTTTATACCTACGAGCAGTACTTC
TRBJ2-1 | TRBV7-3 | NA | TRBD2 | CASSRAERGGSYNEQFF | TGTGCCAGCAGCCGGGCGGAGCGGGGGGGCTCCTACAATGAGCAGTTCTTC
TRBJ1-2 | TRBV7-2 | once | NA | CASSPYQNRDYGYTF | TGTGCCAGCAGCCCCTACCAAAACAGGGACTATGGCTACACCTTC
TRBJ2-5 | TRBV9 | NA | NA | CASSPPWAGETQYF | TGTGCCAGCAGCCCCCCGTGGGCCGGGGAGACCCAGTACTTC
TRBJ1-1 | TRBV30 | few | NA | CAWRRQSNTEAFF | TGTGCCTGGAGGCGACAGTCGAACACTGAAGCTTTCTTT
TRBJ2-3 | TRBV11-3 | NA | NA | CASSLGMSTDTQYF | TGTGCCAGCAGCTTGGGCATGAGCACAGATACGCAGTATTTT
TRBJ1-2 | TRBV9 | NA | NA | CASSVDEGRHGYTF | TGTGCCAGCAGCGTAGATGAAGGGAGGCATGGCTACACCTTC
TRBJ1-1 | TRBV6-6 | NA | NA | CASRRSGPGGEAFF | TGTGCCAGCAGGCGCTCAGGGCCTGGCGGTGAAGCTTTCTTT
TRBJ1-2 | TRBV5-1 | once | TRBD1 | CASSGTGGLQYGYTF | TGCGCCAGCAGCGGAACAGGGGGCTTGCAGTATGGCTACACCTTC
TRBJ2-7 | TRBV6-1 | NA | NA | CASSTGESTYEQYF | TGTGCCAGCAGTACGGGGGAGTCAACCTACGAGCAGTACTTC